Here is one TCR beta chain with its context. Its antigen remains unidentified. Blood CD4+ CD25-high CD127-low regulatory T cells supplied the genomic DNA template. Only in-frame clones appear in the TCRdb table, and some are missing; sequencing was by immunoSEQ multiplex PCR. This sample has 5,500 to 8,500 clones, with around nine tenths found just once. The sample originates from a study of regulatory and conventional T cells in RAG deficiency. The study, taken as a whole, reports: Patient subsets had shorter CDR3s; Omenn Treg-Tconv overlap exceeded 80%.

Germline assignment: CDR1 GTSNPN and CDR2 SVGIG (reference sequence). Trimming removed 3 bases at V and 15 bases at J, with 11 bases between. There are 10 residues in the CDR3. These data were also filed under a second study, of regulatory T cells. From that paper: The primer mix had 52 TRBV and 13 TRBJ primers.

The genes are TRBV30 and TRBJ1-4; D remains ambiguous. Sequencing used CD127- CD25+ CD4+ Tregs sorted from blood. The clonotype comes from a human donor in good health. The CDR3 region is CAWSGEIMFF. The CDR3 DNA reads TGTGCCTGGAGCGGGGAGATCATGTTTTTT. Using reference TRBV30 and TRBJ1-4 for the parts outside the CDR3, the full variable domain is SQTIHQWPATLVQPVGSPLSLECTVEGTSNPNLYWYRQAAGRGLQLLFYSVGIGQISSEVPQNLSASRPQDRQFILSSKKLLLSDSGFYLCAWSGEIMFFGSGTQLSVL.